Below are 18 T cell receptor beta chains sequenced from a single sample in a study of T cells in Graves' hyperthyroidism and ophthalmopathy. Using RNA transcripts as the source, TCR beta CDR3 regions were amplified. The HTBI primer set drove a first-round RT-PCR of the TCR CDR3. TCRdb recomputed calls from the multiplex PCR reads with MiXCR, one row per CDR3 protein. The profile covers around 300,000 distinct CDR3 sequences, with approximately 13% appearing a single time and roughly 8.2% taken by the ten largest. The sequenced material came from blood. Source of these receptors: a woman between 35 and 50 years old with Graves' hyperthyroidism.

This clonotype was counted at least ten times. The J gene is TRBJ1-1, the V gene TRBV28, with a tentative D call TRBD1 (5 bases). The CDR3 runs to 14 residues. Germline CDR1 and CDR2: MDHEN and SYDVKM. V gave up 5 bases and J gave up 6 bases, with 16 bases separating them. This CDR3 reads CASSAHQKGAEAFF. In DNA form, the CDR3 reads TGTGCCAGCAGTGCCCACCAGAAAGGGGCTGAAGCTTTCTTT.

This clonotype was counted a few times. The chain joins TRBV9 to TRBJ2-6; 7 bases are a match to TRBD2. Germline CDR1 is SGDLS and CDR2 is YYNGEE. Trimming took 4 bases from V and 0 from J; bases not matched to a gene: 13. The CDR3 spans 19 residues. The CDR3 loop reads CASSTLSGASISGANVLTF. The CDR3, as DNA: TGTGCCAGCAGCACGCTAAGCGGGGCCTCAATCTCTGGGGCCAACGTCCTGACTTTC.

There are many counts of this clonotype. The V call is TRBV2, the J call TRBJ1-1, with 7 bases that match TRBD1. CDR1 SNHLY and CDR2 FYNNEI come from the germline V gene. The CDR3 consists of 14 residues. Germline trimming cut 5 bases from V and 6 bases from J; bases unmatched to any gene: 9. CDR3 loop: CASSKYRGESEAFF. In DNA form, the CDR3 reads TGTGCCAGCAGTAAATACAGGGGAGAGTCTGAAGCTTTCTTT.

This clonotype occurred a few times. CDR3 loop: CASSSTSGSPVEQFF. The CDR3 bases are TGTGCCAGCAGCTCAACTAGCGGGAGTCCCGTTGAGCAGTTCTTC. The rearrangement links TRBV7-2 to TRBJ2-1; 11 bases align to TRBD2. The CDR3 runs 15 residues. After removal of 4 bases from V and 9 bases from J, the junction contained 8 bases not matched to a gene. The V gene's germline CDR1 is SGHTA and CDR2 FQGNSA. The whole variable domain, remainder taken from reference TRBV7-2 and TRBJ2-1, is GAGVSQSPSNKVTEKGKDVELRCDPISGHTALYWYRQSLGQGLEFLIYFQGNSAPDKSGLPSDRFSAERTGGSVSTLTIQRTQQEDSAVYLCASSSTSGSPVEQFFGPGTRLTVL.

Only one count was recorded for this clonotype. V gene TRBV9 combines with J gene TRBJ2-2; 8 bases fit TRBD2. This CDR3 contains 15 residues. Germline V lookup: CDR1 SGDLS, CDR2 YYNGEE. V was pared by 6 bases and J by 5 bases, with 9 bases of the junction left unmatched. This CDR3 reads CASNLGVAGTGELFF. The CDR3 DNA sequence: TGTGCCAGCAACCTCGGGGTAGCGGGAACCGGGGAGCTGTTTTTT.

This clonotype was picked up many times. The V call is TRBV20-1, the J call TRBJ2-7; TRBD2 matches at 8 bases. The junction had 2 bases not matched to a gene; V was cut back by 5 bases and J by 2 bases. The CDR3 runs to 12 residues. CDR1 is DFQATT and CDR2 is SNEGSKA in the germline V gene (reference sequence). The CDR3 spells CSAAGLAYEQYF. Written as DNA, the CDR3 is TGCAGTGCTGCGGGACTAGCCTACGAGCAGTACTTC.

This clonotype occurred many times. This chain connects TRBV20-1 to TRBJ2-1; no definite D call. Germline V gives CDR1 DFQATT, CDR2 SNEGSKA (reference sequence). The CDR3 sequence is 14 residues long. The V gene lost 3 bases and the J gene lost 4 bases, with 13 bases spanning the gap. The CDR3: CSARGWRSYNEQFF. DNA of the CDR3: TGCAGTGCTAGGGGGTGGCGATCATACAATGAGCAGTTCTTC.

This clonotype was observed at least ten times. The rearrangement joins TRBV20-1 to TRBJ2-1; 8 nucleotides match TRBD1. This CDR3 has 13 residues. Germline CDR1 DFQATT, CDR2 SNEGSKA (reference sequence). V trimming: 3 bases; J trimming: 9 bases; junction bases outside the gene matches: 7. The CDR3 reads CSASGRGLPEQFF. CDR3 nucleotides: TGCAGTGCTAGTGGCAGGGGGCTACCTGAGCAGTTCTTC.

The sample holds a few counts of this clonotype. The chain uses TRBV20-1 and TRBJ2-2; D could derive from TRBD1 or TRBD2 (5 bases each). Germline assignment: CDR1 DFQATT and CDR2 SNEGSKA (reference sequence). Trimming stripped 2 bases from V and 3 bases from J, with 13 bases between. The CDR3 spans 15 residues. This chain's CDR3 is CSARQPREYTGELFF. In nucleotides, the CDR3 is TGCAGTGCTAGACAGCCCAGGGAGTACACCGGGGAGCTGTTTTTT.

This clonotype was counted at least ten times. This chain joins TRBV4-2 and TRBJ1-4; 10 bases fit TRBD1. Germline V CDR1 and CDR2: LGHNA, YNFKEQ. This CDR3 is 15 amino acids long. With 0 bases clipped from V and 8 bases from J, the junction kept 3 bases outside the gene matches. The CDR3 here is CASSQDRTGGEKLFF. The DNA for the CDR3 is TGTGCCAGCAGCCAAGATAGGACAGGGGGAGAAAAACTGTTTTTT.

This clonotype was seen repeatedly, ten times or more. V and J are TRBV7-9 and TRBJ1-5; D call uncertain. Looked up from germline, CDR1 is SEHNR and CDR2 is FQNEAQ (reference sequence). The ends were cut back, 1 base at V and 1 base at J, with 8 bases in the middle. The CDR3 is 15 amino acids. Here the CDR3 reads CASSLGPVSNQPQHF. CDR3 sequence (DNA): TGTGCCAGCAGCTTAGGGCCAGTGAGCAATCAGCCCCAGCATTTT.

This clonotype was picked up many times. This chain connects TRBV20-1 to TRBJ1-1, with D hard to call. CDR3 length: 14 amino acids. Trimming left V 0 bases short and J 4 bases short, with 12 bases between. The V gene's germline CDR1 is DFQATT and CDR2 SNEGSKA (reference sequence). CDR3 residues: CSARETNSPTEAFF. The CDR3 region has the DNA TGCAGTGCTAGAGAGACTAACAGCCCCACTGAAGCTTTCTTT.

This clonotype was observed at least ten times. The chain recombines TRBV7-2 with TRBJ2-2; D not certain. The V end lost 7 bases, the J end lost 2 bases, and 11 bases lay between the germline ends. Germline CDR1 reads SGHTA; CDR2 reads FQGNSA. The CDR3 length is 14 residues. For the CDR3, the DNA is TGTGCCAGCAACCCCTGGCGAAACACCGGGGAGCTGTTTTTT. Residues: CASNPWRNTGELFF.

This clonotype was seen repeatedly, ten times or more. This chain joins TRBV20-1 and TRBJ2-1; unclear D gene. This CDR3 has 12 residues. The V and J ends lost 5 bases and 5 bases respectively, with 10 bases between them. The germline V gene has CDR1 DFQATT and CDR2 SNEGSKA (reference sequence). CDR3 DNA: TGCAGTGCTGAAAGCGAGCACAATGAGCAGTTCTTC. This sequence encodes CSAESEHNEQFF.

V gene TRBV9 combines with J gene TRBJ2-1; D remains unclear. The length of the CDR3 is 15 residues. Between the trimmed V and J ends, which lost 1 base and 0 bases, there was a span of 8 bases. Germline V gives CDR1 SGDLS, CDR2 YYNGEE. The CDR3 coding sequence is TGTGCCAGCAGCGTAAGGGCAGACTCCTACAATGAGCAGTTCTTC. It translates to CASSVRADSYNEQFF.

This clonotype came up many times. This sequence joins TRBV6-1 and TRBJ2-5; D gene uncertain. V lost 6 bases, J lost 5 bases, and 10 bases lay in between. CDR1 and CDR2 (germline): MNHNS, SASEGT. The CDR3 length is 12 residues. The CDR3 DNA reads TGTGCCAGCAGGAATACCGGGGAGACCCAGTACTTC. Its translation is CASRNTGETQYF.

This clonotype was detected many times. V gene TRBV11-3 combines with J gene TRBJ1-2; possibly TRBD1 for D (5 bases). Per the germline V gene, CDR1 is SGHNT and CDR2 is YENEEA. This CDR3 is built from 14 residues. V dropped 7 bases and J dropped 7 bases, with 19 bases sitting between them. The CDR3 region is CASTGWGKPGGYTF. The DNA for the CDR3 is TGTGCCAGCACCGGATGGGGGAAACCCGGTGGCTACACCTTC.

The sample holds a few counts of this clonotype. The CDR3 is CASSTQGSGNTIYF. The CDR3 DNA reads TGTGCCAGTAGTACACAGGGCTCTGGAAACACCATATATTTT. The chain is built from TRBV19 and TRBJ1-3, with D perhaps TRBD1 (6 bases). The CDR3 sequence is 14 residues long. V shed 4 bases and J shed 0 bases, with 7 bases lying between them. Germline V gene sequence: CDR1 LNHDA, CDR2 SQIVND (reference sequence).